The 10 T cell receptor beta chains given below trace back to one sample, sequenced in a study of cytomegalovirus exposure and HLA in healthy donors. The PCR employed 60 Vbeta primers together with 13 Jbeta primers. TCRdb's copy holds only in-frame clones and misses some; the assay was immunoSEQ multiplex PCR. The sample lists about 200,000 clones; around 83% were seen once. The sequenced sample consisted of PBMCs. The receptors shown here come from a woman in her forties in good health and CMV-seronegative.

The V and J genes are TRBV11-2 and TRBJ2-5; 12 nucleotides align to TRBD1. The CDR3 is 17 amino acids. The J segment lost 7 bases and the V segment lost 6 bases, leaving 15 bases of the junction unmatched. Germline V CDR1 and CDR2: SGHAT, FQNNGV. CDR3 nucleotides: TGTGCCAGCAGTTATTTCCGGGACAGGGGGCAGTTTACGACCCAGTACTTC. Amino acids: CASSYFRDRGQFTTQYF.

The chain links TRBV5-1 to TRBJ2-3, with a tentative D call TRBD1 (5 bases). The V end lost 6 bases, the J end lost 0 bases, and 8 bases lay between the germline ends. From germline, CDR1 is SGHRS and CDR2 YFSETQ. The CDR3 extends over 13 amino acids. The CDR3 region has the DNA TGCGCCAGCACAGGGCCTAGCACAGATACGCAGTATTTT. The encoded protein is CASTGPSTDTQYF.

This clone is a singleton in its sample. This sequence joins TRBV11-3 and TRBJ2-3; no clear D. V shed 1 base and J shed 4 bases, with 9 bases lying between them. Germline V lookup: CDR1 SGHNT, CDR2 YENEEA. The CDR3 sequence is 14 residues long. The CDR3 reads CASSLGEIADTQYF. CDR3 DNA sequence: TGTGCCAGCAGCTTAGGAGAAATTGCAGATACGCAGTATTTT.

V gene TRBV15 combines with J gene TRBJ1-1, with 11 nucleotides matching TRBD1. The CDR3 has 14 residues. The germline V gene encodes CDR1 LNHNV and CDR2 YYDKDF (reference sequence). With 3 bases clipped from V and 4 bases from J, the junction kept 1 base outside the gene matches. This CDR3 is CATSRGQGGTEAFF. The CDR3 DNA reads TGTGCCACCAGCAGGGGACAGGGGGGCACTGAAGCTTTCTTT.

This rearrangement joins TRBV7-8 to TRBJ1-1, with TRBD1 as a possible D gene (6 bases). CDR1 and CDR2 from the germline V gene are SGHVS and FQNEAQ. V gave up 1 base and J gave up 1 base, with 10 bases separating them. The CDR3 covers 15 residues. In DNA form, the CDR3 reads TGTGCCAGCAGCTTAGGACAGGCGAAGAACACTGAAGCTTTCTTT. Translated, it gives CASSLGQAKNTEAFF.

The chain uses TRBV27 and TRBJ1-2; TRBD1 matches 9 bases. This CDR3 spans 14 amino acids. The junction had 12 bases not matched to a gene; V was cut back by 8 bases and J by 8 bases. Per germline, CDR1 MNHEY and CDR2 SMNVEV (reference sequence). CDR3 in DNA: TGTGCCAGCCGAGCCTTGGGACAGGGTCACGGCTACACCTTC. Translating gives CASRALGQGHGYTF.

The chain recombines TRBV5-1 with TRBJ1-4; TRBD1 matches at 7 bases. V was pared by 4 bases and J by 6 bases, with 6 bases of the junction left unmatched. Germline CDR1 and CDR2: SGHRS and YFSETQ. The CDR3 covers 14 residues. The CDR3 region is CASSPDRVDEKLFF. CDR3 bases: TGCGCCAGCAGCCCTGACAGGGTGGATGAAAAACTGTTTTTT.

In DNA, the CDR3 is TGTGCCTGGACCCGACTAGCGGTGAACACCGGGGAGCTGTTTTTT. Its protein is CAWTRLAVNTGELFF. This chain joins TRBV30 and TRBJ2-2; 9 bases agree with TRBD2. The V gene end was trimmed by 4 bases and the J gene end by 1 base; junction bases not matched to a gene: 4. Germline V lookup: CDR1 GTSNPN, CDR2 SVGIG (reference sequence). This CDR3 is 15 amino acids long.

This chain links TRBV29-1 with TRBJ2-3; 12 bases agree with TRBD2. This CDR3 contains 15 residues. Germline V lookup: CDR1 SQVTM, CDR2 ANQGSEA. J was trimmed by 5 bases and V by 3 bases; bases with no gene match: 6. Written as DNA, the CDR3 is TGCAGCGTTGATTCGTCTAGCGGGAGGGTAGATACGCAGTATTTT. This gives the protein CSVDSSSGRVDTQYF.

This CDR3 is CASTPAGGIGEKLFF. The CDR3 DNA is TGCGCCAGCACCCCTGCGGGGGGGATAGGAGAAAAACTGTTTTTT. The chain joins TRBV5-1 to TRBJ1-4; tentative D call: TRBD1 (5 bases). The V gene lost 6 bases and the J gene lost 8 bases, with 20 bases spanning the gap. The CDR3 loop spans 15 amino acids. Germline CDR1 reads SGHRS; CDR2 reads YFSETQ.